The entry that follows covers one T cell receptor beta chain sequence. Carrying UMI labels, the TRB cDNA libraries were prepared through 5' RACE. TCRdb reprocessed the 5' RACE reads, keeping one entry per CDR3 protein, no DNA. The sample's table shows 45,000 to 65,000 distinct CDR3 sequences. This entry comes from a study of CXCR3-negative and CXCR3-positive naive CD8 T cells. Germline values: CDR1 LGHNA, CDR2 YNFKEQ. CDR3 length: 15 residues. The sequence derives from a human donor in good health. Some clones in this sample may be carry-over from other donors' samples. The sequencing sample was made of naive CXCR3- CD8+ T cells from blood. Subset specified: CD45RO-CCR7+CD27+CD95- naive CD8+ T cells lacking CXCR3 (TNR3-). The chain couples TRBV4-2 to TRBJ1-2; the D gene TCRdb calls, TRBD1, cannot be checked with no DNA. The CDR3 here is CASSQGFGAGDGYTF.